Listed below are T cell receptor beta chains from one sample, sequenced in a study of response to subunit inactivated influenza vaccine. TCRdb fed the RT-PCR reads into MiXCR, producing one record per CDR3 protein. This sample carries 500,000 to 550,000 distinct CDR3 sequences, approximately 7.8% of them seen once, and the ten largest clones take about an eighth. The sequencing here drew on PBMCs from blood, taken around 25 months after vaccination. These receptors originate from a man between 45 and 75 years old who received an inactivated influenza vaccine. CDR3s include the opening cysteine and the closing phenylalanine or tryptophan. D genes are given only for firm matches. Clone size is shown for a subset of rows, as once, few, many or a class of expanded clone.

v_call	clone_size	d_call	j_call	cdr3_nt	cdr3_aa
TRBV28	many	TRBD1	TRBJ2-1	TGTGCCAGCAGTTTTTTCAGGACAGGGTGGAATGAGCAGTTCTTC	CASSFFRTGWNEQFF
TRBV20-1	many	TRBD2	TRBJ2-7	TGCAGTGCTAGAGATACAGCGGGGGACCCTAAAGAGCAGTACTTC	CSARDTAGDPKEQYF
TRBV12-3/TRBV12-4	NA	NA	TRBJ1-1	TGTGCCAGCAAAAACCGGGACACCAACACTGAAGCTTTCTTT	CASKNRDTNTEAFF
TRBV20-1	few	NA	TRBJ1-4	TGCAGTGCTAGAGATCTGGGGGTTAATGAAAAACTGTTTTTT	CSARDLGVNEKLFF
TRBV5-6	few	NA	TRBJ2-1	TGTGCCAGCCAGCGAGCCCGATACAATGAGCAGTTCTTC	CASQRARYNEQFF
TRBV25-1	many	NA	TRBJ1-1	TGTGCCAGCAGTGAGAACAGGGTGGGCACTGAAGCTTTCTTT	CASSENRVGTEAFF
TRBV24-1	many	NA	TRBJ2-7	TGTGCCACCAGTGAGGGGGGCACTTACGAGCAGTACTTC	CATSEGGTYEQYF
TRBV5-1	many	NA	TRBJ1-1	TGCGCCAGCAGCCGGGCCGGGGCCCTTCGCACTGAAGCTTTCTTT	CASSRAGALRTEAFF
TRBV6-5	NA	NA	TRBJ2-3	TGTGCCAGCAGTTACTCGGCTCGGGGCGGGCCAGATACGCAGTATTTT	CASSYSARGGPDTQYF
TRBV20-1	few	TRBD2	TRBJ2-3	TGCAGTGCCCCTCTCGCGGGAGGGCCCAAAGATACGCAGTATTTT	CSAPLAGGPKDTQYF
TRBV2	few	NA	TRBJ2-1	TGTGCCAGCAGTGAAGAGGTACGGGAGTTGAATGATGAGCAGTTCTTC	CASSEEVRELNDEQFF
TRBV11-2	many	NA	TRBJ2-1	TGTGCCAGCAGCTTTGGGGTCTTGGGTGAGCAGTTCTTC	CASSFGVLGEQFF
TRBV29-1	many	NA	TRBJ2-7	TGCAGCGTTGAAGATGGGGGGATCAACGAGCAGTACTTC	CSVEDGGINEQYF
TRBV4-2	few	NA	TRBJ1-5	TGTGCCAGCAGCCAAGAAAAAGGGAATCAGCCCCAGCATTTT	CASSQEKGNQPQHF
TRBV6-1	few	TRBD2	TRBJ2-1	TGTGCCAGCAGTGATTTAGCGGGGGGGCGTTCCTACAATGAGCAGTTCTTC	CASSDLAGGRSYNEQFF
TRBV15	few	TRBD1	TRBJ2-3	TGTGCCACCAGCAGAGAGACGGGACAGACGCAGTATTTT	CATSRETGQTQYF
TRBV20-1	NA	NA	TRBJ1-5	TGCAGTGCCACAAGGAGTTCCAATCAGCCCCAGCATTTT	CSATRSSNQPQHF
TRBV7-9	few	NA	TRBJ2-7	TGTGCCAGCAGCTTAGTGGCTTGGGGGCAGTACTTC	CASSLVAWGQYF
TRBV3-1	NA	NA	TRBJ1-4	TGTGCCAGCAGCCAAGGTAACAGGTTTGCAACTAATGAAAAACTGTTTTTT	CASSQGNRFATNEKLFF
TRBV5-1	few	TRBD1	TRBJ2-2	TGCGCCAGCAGCTTGCCCACAGGGGCCCTGAACACCGGGGAGCTGTTTTTT	CASSLPTGALNTGELFF
TRBV2	NA	NA	TRBJ2-5	TGTGCCAGCAGTGGGCAGACCCAGTACTTC	CASSGQTQYF
TRBV28	few	NA	TRBJ2-7	TGTGCCAGCAGTACGGCAGGGAATGAGCAGTACTTC	CASSTAGNEQYF